Following are 22 T cell receptor beta chains from one sample sequenced in a study of spatial heterogeneity in lung cancer (dated by TCRdb to 2018 to 2020). Overall study outcomes, separate from this receptor: A correlation was observed between the number of expanded intratumoral alpha and beta TCRs and the tumor nonsynonymous mutation count.

To prepare the library, 5' RACE was applied. Instrument used: NextSeq 500. In-frame beta chains were kept once TCRdb had trimmed the public reads at Q25 with fastp and called clones with MiXCR. Each record represents a unique CDR3 protein, reported with the most common genes and DNA among its rows. The sample includes approximately 12,000 distinct CDR3 sequences, with 9.5% to 13% observed a single time. In total, the top ten clones hold about 12% of the sample. The intended sense of this specimen's time point label: sample taken at primary tumor resection. What these receptors recognize is not known. This specimen consisted of lung tumor tissue, obtained at surgery. The receptors stem from a female donor with early-stage non-small cell lung cancer.

The J gene is TRBJ1-3, the V gene TRBV4-1; possibly TRBD1 for D (6 bases). CDR1 is MGHRA, CDR2 YSYEKL, per germline. V dropped 3 bases and J dropped 0 bases, with 21 bases sitting between them. The CDR3 length is 19 residues. Written as DNA, the CDR3 is TGCGCCAGCAGCCATCAGACTGGACAGCAAACCGGCTCTGGAAACACCATATATTTT. Translated, it gives CASSHQTGQQTGSGNTIYF.

Judged by abundance, this clonotype is medium-sized (0.01 to 0.1%). The genes are TRBV20-1 and TRBJ2-5, with D perhaps matching TRBD1 (6 bases). The CDR3 loop spans 14 amino acids. Germline assignment: CDR1 DFQATT and CDR2 SNEGSKA (reference sequence). Trimming shortened V by 0 bases and J by 4 bases, and 12 bases separated the two germline ends. The CDR3 is CSARDNLGGETQYF. The CDR3 DNA follows: TGCAGTGCTAGAGATAATTTAGGGGGAGAGACCCAGTACTTC.

This clonotype showed up many times. V usage is TRBV5-1 and J usage is TRBJ2-7, with unresolved D. The CDR3 contains 13 residues. CDR1 is SGHRS and CDR2 is YFSETQ in the germline V gene. V lost 0 bases and J 0 bases, leaving 4 bases between the germline ends. The CDR3 nucleotides are TGCGCCAGCAGCTTGGTCGACTCCTACGAGCAGTACTTC. Translating gives CASSLVDSYEQYF.

This clonotype was seen a few times. This chain links TRBV6-2 or TRBV6-3 with TRBJ2-6; no reliable D call. CDR1 and CDR2 from the germline V gene are MNHEY and SVGEGT. The CDR3 runs 17 residues. Trimming stripped 2 bases from V and 0 bases from J, with 11 bases between. The CDR3 DNA reads TGTGCCAGCAGTTACCACGGATACAGCTCTGGGGCCAACGTCCTGACTTTC. It codes for CASSYHGYSSGANVLTF.

This clonotype counts as medium-sized. CDR3 sequence: CASSLDQRVNEQFF. The CDR3 DNA sequence: TGTGCCAGCAGCTTAGATCAGCGAGTTAATGAGCAGTTCTTC. The rearrangement links TRBV7-9 to TRBJ2-1; D is ambiguous. Germline loops: CDR1 SEHNR, CDR2 FQNEAQ (reference sequence). The CDR3 extends over 14 amino acids. Trimming cost V 1 base and J 7 bases, with 11 bases left between them. Full variable domain (remainder filled in from reference TRBV7-9 and TRBJ2-1): DTGVSQNPRHKITKRGQNVTFRCDPISEHNRLYWYRQTLGQGPEFLTYFQNEAQLEKSRLLSDRFSAERPKGSFSTLEIQRTEQGDSAMYLCASSLDQRVNEQFFGPGTRLTVL.

This rearrangement joins TRBV7-2 to TRBJ2-1; 8 positions agree with TRBD2. After removal of 4 bases from V and 7 bases from J, the junction contained 6 bases not matched to a gene. CDR3 length: 14 residues. CDR1 is SGHTA, CDR2 FQGNSA, per germline. CDR3 amino acids: CASSSSPSGNEQFF. The CDR3 bases are TGTGCCAGCAGCTCGTCCCCTAGCGGGAATGAGCAGTTCTTC. The full variable domain, completed using reference TRBV7-2 and TRBJ2-1, is GAGVSQSPSNKVTEKGKDVELRCDPISGHTALYWYRQSLGQGLEFLIYFQGNSAPDKSGLPSDRFSAERTGGSVSTLTIQRTQQEDSAVYLCASSSSPSGNEQFFGPGTRLTVL.

This clonotype has a count of ten or more. The rearrangement uses TRBV7-2 and TRBJ2-7; 8 nucleotides match TRBD1. The CDR3 sequence is 14 residues long. V shed 6 bases and J 5 bases; nucleotides not matched to a gene: 9. CDR1 and CDR2 from the germline V gene are SGHTA and FQGNSA. The CDR3 nucleotides are TGTGCCAGCAGTCGGTGGACAGGGTCCAACGAGCAGTACTTC. Protein sequence: CASSRWTGSNEQYF.

This clonotype was observed a handful of times. The rearrangement uses TRBV20-1 and TRBJ1-1; 7 nucleotides match TRBD1. The CDR3 runs 13 residues. CDR1 DFQATT and CDR2 SNEGSKA come from the germline V gene (reference sequence). With 3 bases clipped from V and 4 bases from J, the junction kept 5 bases outside the gene matches. The CDR3 sequence is CSASRTGTTEAFF. The CDR3 DNA is TGCAGTGCTAGTCGGACAGGAACCACTGAAGCTTTCTTT.

This clonotype is medium-sized in the sample. The chain employs TRBV12-3 or TRBV12-4 and TRBJ2-7; 13 bases line up with TRBD2. Trimming cost V 5 bases and J 1 base; bases outside gene matches: 5. This CDR3 spans 16 amino acids. The CDR3 DNA follows: TGTGCCAGCAGTCGACCGGGACTAGCGGGGTCCTACGAGCAGTACTTC. This codes for CASSRPGLAGSYEQYF.

In this sample, this clonotype turned up a few times. The chain links TRBV11-1 to TRBJ2-4; D gene uncertain. The CDR3 has 17 amino acids. Trimming left V 4 bases short and J 0 bases short, with 16 bases between. CDR1 is SGHAT and CDR2 is FQDESV in the germline V gene (reference sequence). CDR3 coding DNA: TGTGCCAGCAGCTCGCATAATTCAGGTGCAGCCAAAAACATTCAGTACTTC. It specifies CASSSHNSGAAKNIQYF.

The V call is TRBV14, the J call TRBJ1-2, with D maybe TRBD1 (5 bases). This CDR3 region has 13 residues. Germline V gene lookup returns CDR1 SGHDN and CDR2 FVKESK. Trimming left V 4 bases short and J 7 bases short, with 13 bases between. CDR3 amino acids: CASSRIREGGYTF. DNA for the CDR3: TGTGCCAGCAGCCGAATCAGGGAGGGTGGCTACACCTTC.

This clonotype was observed many times. The chain joins TRBV24-1 to TRBJ2-1; 8 nucleotides align to TRBD2. The germline gives CDR1 KGHDR, CDR2 SFDVKD. The CDR3 is 14 residues long. The V and J ends lost 7 bases and 5 bases, in that order; junction bases with no gene match: 6. The CDR3 protein is CATRSGLGDNEQFF. In nucleotides, the CDR3 is TGTGCCACCAGGTCGGGACTAGGAGACAATGAGCAGTTCTTC.

Only one count was recorded for this clonotype. J is TRBJ2-1 and V is TRBV7-2, with TRBD1 matching over 9 bases. With V trimmed by 9 bases and J by 3 bases, 9 bases remained unmatched. The CDR3 is 15 residues long. From germline, CDR1 is SGHTA and CDR2 FQGNSA. The chain's CDR3 is CASLLQGARYNEQFF. The CDR3, as DNA: TGTGCCAGTCTATTACAGGGGGCTCGCTACAATGAGCAGTTCTTC. Complete variable domain (other parts from reference TRBV7-2 and TRBJ2-1): GAGVSQSPSNKVTEKGKDVELRCDPISGHTALYWYRQSLGQGLEFLIYFQGNSAPDKSGLPSDRFSAERTGGSVSTLTIQRTQQEDSAVYLCASLLQGARYNEQFFGPGTRLTVL.

This clonotype showed up just a few times. This chain links TRBV12-3 or TRBV12-4 with TRBJ1-6; 9 nucleotides agree with TRBD1. The CDR3 spans 14 residues. V trimming: 3 bases; J trimming: 10 bases; junction bases outside the gene matches: 4. The CDR3 loop reads CASSFTGGRSPLHF. In DNA, the CDR3 is TGTGCCAGCAGTTTCACAGGGGGCAGGTCACCCCTCCACTTT.

This clonotype was counted many times. The chain employs TRBV7-2 and TRBJ2-2; 9 bases are shared with TRBD2. The trim removed 1 base at V and 6 bases at J, leaving 3 bases unmatched. Germline CDR1 is SGHTA and CDR2 is FQGNSA. The CDR3 is 15 amino acids. CDR3: CASSLGSGGPGELFF. In nucleotides, the CDR3 is TGTGCCAGCAGCTTAGGAAGCGGGGGGCCCGGGGAGCTGTTTTTT.

By share, this clonotype counts as medium-sized. This chain uses TRBV20-1 with TRBJ2-7; tentatively, D is TRBD1 (5 bases). Germline V lookup: CDR1 DFQATT, CDR2 SNEGSKA (reference sequence). The CDR3 contains 13 residues. With 0 bases removed from V and 3 bases from J, the gap between germline ends came to 9 bases. The CDR3 loop is CSARDPGFYEQYF. The DNA of the CDR3 is TGCAGTGCTAGAGATCCAGGGTTCTACGAGCAGTACTTC.

There are many counts of this clonotype. The genes are TRBV6-2 or TRBV6-3 and TRBJ2-7, with 8 bases lining up with TRBD1. Trimming cost V 7 bases and J 0 bases; bases outside gene matches: 11. The CDR3 is 16 residues long. Germline assignment: CDR1 MNHEY and CDR2 SVGEGT. The CDR3 DNA reads TGTGCCAGCACCGGGCCGACAGGGGCTCCCTCCTACGAGCAGTACTTC. Translating gives CASTGPTGAPSYEQYF.

The V call is TRBV6-2 or TRBV6-3, the J call TRBJ2-1; 10 bases fit TRBD2. Per germline, CDR1 MNHEY and CDR2 SVGEGT. Trimming took 7 bases from V and 4 from J; bases not matched to a gene: 7. The CDR3 contains 15 residues. The CDR3 DNA reads TGTGCCAGCACTACACCGGGACTAGCGTACAATGAGCAGTTCTTC. Amino acid sequence: CASTTPGLAYNEQFF.

This clonotype was recorded many times. The chain carries TRBV4-3 and TRBJ2-1; 7 bases map to TRBD2. The germline V gene encodes CDR1 LGHNA and CDR2 YSLEER. The CDR3 consists of 18 residues. V dropped 0 bases and J dropped 5; count of bases not matched to a gene: 13. In DNA form, the CDR3 reads TGCGCCAGCAGCCAAGATGGCCCCCCCAGCGGGGCGGACAATGAGCAGTTCTTC. It is translated as CASSQDGPPSGADNEQFF.

This clonotype is labeled medium-sized. CDR3 residues: CASSRSREYEQYF. The DNA of the CDR3 is TGCGCCAGCAGCCGGTCACGGGAGTACGAGCAGTACTTC. The chain joins TRBV4-3 to TRBJ2-7, with a tentative D call TRBD2 (6 bases). Trimming stripped 4 bases from V and 4 bases from J, with 11 bases between. Germline CDR1 LGHNA, CDR2 YSLEER. This CDR3 spans 13 amino acids.

The chain couples TRBV18 to TRBJ1-1; no definite D call. This CDR3 has 12 residues. V lost 5 bases and J 9 bases, leaving 13 bases between the germline ends. CDR1 is KGHSH and CDR2 is LQKENI in the germline V gene. CDR3 in amino acids: CASSGSNSQAFF. The CDR3 region has the DNA TGTGCCAGCTCAGGTTCTAATAGTCAAGCTTTCTTT.

This clonotype was observed many times. This rearrangement joins TRBV27 to TRBJ2-7; D is ambiguous. Trimming shortened V by 0 bases and J by 3 bases, and 6 bases separated the two germline ends. CDR1 is MNHEY and CDR2 is SMNVEV in the germline V gene (reference sequence). This CDR3 is built from 13 residues. The CDR3 DNA reads TGTGCCAGCAGTTTATCCTGGAGCTACGAGCAGTACTTC. This gives the protein CASSLSWSYEQYF.